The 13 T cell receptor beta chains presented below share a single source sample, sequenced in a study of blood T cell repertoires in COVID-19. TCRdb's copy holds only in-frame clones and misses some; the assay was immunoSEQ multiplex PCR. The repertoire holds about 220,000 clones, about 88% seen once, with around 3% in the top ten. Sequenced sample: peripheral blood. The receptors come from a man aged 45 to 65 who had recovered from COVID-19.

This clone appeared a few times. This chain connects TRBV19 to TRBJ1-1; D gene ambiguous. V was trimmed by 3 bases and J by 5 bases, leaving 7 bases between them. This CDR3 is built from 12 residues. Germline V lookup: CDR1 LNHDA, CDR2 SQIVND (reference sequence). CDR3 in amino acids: CASSIGVTEAFF. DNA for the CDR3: TGTGCCAGTAGTATCGGGGTTACTGAAGCTTTCTTT. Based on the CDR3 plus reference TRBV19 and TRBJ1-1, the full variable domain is DGGITQSPKYLFRKEGQNVTLSCEQNLNHDAMYWYRQDPGQGLRLIYYSQIVNDFQKGDIAEGYSVSREKKESFPLTVTSAQKNPTAFYLCASSIGVTEAFFGQGTRLTVV.

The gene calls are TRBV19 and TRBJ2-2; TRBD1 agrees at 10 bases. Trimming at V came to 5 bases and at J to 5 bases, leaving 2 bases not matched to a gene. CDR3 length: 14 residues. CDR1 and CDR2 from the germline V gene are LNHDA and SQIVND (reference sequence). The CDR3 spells CASSWDRGTGELFF. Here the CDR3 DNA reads TGTGCCAGTAGTTGGGACAGGGGTACCGGGGAGCTGTTTTTT.

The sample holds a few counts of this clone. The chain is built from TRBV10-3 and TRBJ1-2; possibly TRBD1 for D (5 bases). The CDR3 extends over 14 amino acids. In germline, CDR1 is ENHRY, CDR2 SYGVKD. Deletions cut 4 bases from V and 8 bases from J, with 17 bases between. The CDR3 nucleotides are TGTGCCATCAGTGCTCGGGGACTTGGGTGGGGCTACACCTTC. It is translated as CAISARGLGWGYTF.

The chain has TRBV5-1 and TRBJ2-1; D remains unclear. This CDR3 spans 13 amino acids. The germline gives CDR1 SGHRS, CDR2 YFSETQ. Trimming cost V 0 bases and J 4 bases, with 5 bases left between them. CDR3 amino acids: CASSLARYNEQFF. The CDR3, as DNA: TGCGCCAGCAGCTTGGCCAGGTACAATGAGCAGTTCTTC.

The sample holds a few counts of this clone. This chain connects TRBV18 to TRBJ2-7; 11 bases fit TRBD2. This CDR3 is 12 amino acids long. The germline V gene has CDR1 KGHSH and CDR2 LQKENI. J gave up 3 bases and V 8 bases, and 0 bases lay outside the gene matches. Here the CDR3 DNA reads TGTGCCAGCACTAGCGGGAGCTACGAGCAGTACTTC. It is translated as CASTSGSYEQYF.

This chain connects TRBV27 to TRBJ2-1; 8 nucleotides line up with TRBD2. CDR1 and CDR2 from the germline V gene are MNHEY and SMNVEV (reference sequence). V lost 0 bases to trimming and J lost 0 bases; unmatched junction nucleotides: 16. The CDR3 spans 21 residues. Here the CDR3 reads CASSLSALPLAGPSSYNEQFF. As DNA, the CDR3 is TGTGCCAGCAGTTTATCCGCCCTCCCCCTAGCGGGTCCAAGCTCCTACAATGAGCAGTTCTTC.

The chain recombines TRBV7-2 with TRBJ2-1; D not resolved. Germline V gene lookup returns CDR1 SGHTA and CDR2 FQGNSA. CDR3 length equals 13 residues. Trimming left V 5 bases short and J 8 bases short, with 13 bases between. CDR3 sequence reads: CASSNVFQDEQFF. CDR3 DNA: TGTGCCAGCAGCAATGTCTTCCAGGATGAGCAGTTCTTC.

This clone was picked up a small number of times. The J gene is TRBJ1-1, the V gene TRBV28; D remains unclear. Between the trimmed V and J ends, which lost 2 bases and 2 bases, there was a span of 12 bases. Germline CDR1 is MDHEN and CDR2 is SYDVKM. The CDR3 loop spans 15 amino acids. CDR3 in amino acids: CASSLVRTLNTEAFF. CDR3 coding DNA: TGTGCCAGCAGTTTAGTTAGAACCCTTAACACTGAAGCTTTCTTT.

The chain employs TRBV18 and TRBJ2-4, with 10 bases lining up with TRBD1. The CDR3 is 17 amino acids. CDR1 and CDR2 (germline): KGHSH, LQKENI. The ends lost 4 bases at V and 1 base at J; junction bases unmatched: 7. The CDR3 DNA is TGTGCCAGCTCACAGAGACAGGGGGCGGATGCCAAAAACATTCAGTACTTC. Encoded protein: CASSQRQGADAKNIQYF.

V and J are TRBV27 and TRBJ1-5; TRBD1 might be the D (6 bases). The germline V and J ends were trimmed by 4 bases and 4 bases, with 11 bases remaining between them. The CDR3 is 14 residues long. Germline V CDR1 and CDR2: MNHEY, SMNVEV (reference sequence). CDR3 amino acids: CASSSQGPNQPQHF. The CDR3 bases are TGTGCCAGCAGTTCACAGGGCCCGAATCAGCCCCAGCATTTT.

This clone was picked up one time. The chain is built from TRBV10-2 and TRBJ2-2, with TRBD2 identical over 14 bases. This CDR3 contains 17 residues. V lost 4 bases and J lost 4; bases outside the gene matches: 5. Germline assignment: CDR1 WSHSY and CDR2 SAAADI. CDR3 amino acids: CASSAGLAGVPTGELFF. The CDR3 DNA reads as TGCGCCAGCAGTGCGGGACTAGCGGGAGTTCCCACCGGGGAGCTGTTTTTT.

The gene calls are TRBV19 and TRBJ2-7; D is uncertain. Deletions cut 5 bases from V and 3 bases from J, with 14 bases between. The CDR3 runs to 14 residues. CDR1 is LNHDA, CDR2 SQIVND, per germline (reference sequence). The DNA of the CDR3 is TGTGCCAGTAGTCCCCGCCCTCCTAGCTACGAGCAGTACTTC. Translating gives CASSPRPPSYEQYF.

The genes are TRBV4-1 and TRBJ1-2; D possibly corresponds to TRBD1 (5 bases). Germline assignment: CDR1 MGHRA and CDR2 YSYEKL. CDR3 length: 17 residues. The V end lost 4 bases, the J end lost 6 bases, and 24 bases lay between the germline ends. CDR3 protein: CASSPGGSRAPVDGYTF. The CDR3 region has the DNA TGCGCCAGCAGCCCGGGGGGAAGTAGGGCTCCAGTCGATGGCTACACCTTC.